The next 18 T cell receptor beta chains were all read from a single sample in a study of blood T cell repertoires in COVID-19. Profiled with immunoSEQ multiplex PCR; TCRdb holds only in-frame clones, not every one. The table lists fewer than 350,000 clones, roughly 90% of them singletons. The sample was peripheral blood. These receptors were collected from a man younger than 30 with active or convalescent COVID-19.

V usage is TRBV2 and J usage is TRBJ2-1; TRBD2 agrees at 12 bases. This CDR3 has 14 residues. The ends lost 4 bases at V and 7 bases at J; junction bases unmatched: 2. Germline assignment: CDR1 SNHLY and CDR2 FYNNEI. CDR3 sequence: CASSVTSGGNEQFF. The CDR3 region has the DNA TGTGCCAGCAGTGTAACTAGCGGGGGGAATGAGCAGTTCTTC.

In regard to this clone: At one boundary the junction diverges from the germline segment, which might be a read error. The CDR3 DNA is TGTGTCAGCAGCCAAGGCCGCGAGGGGGCCGACTATGGCTACACCTTC. It codes for CVSSQGREGADYGYTF. The rearrangement links TRBV3-1 (or the pseudogene TRBV3-2) to TRBJ1-2; 7 bases agree with TRBD1. This CDR3 has 16 residues. Germline CDR1 reads LGHDT; CDR2 reads YNNKEL (reference sequence).

This chain links TRBV4-1 with TRBJ1-3; the D gene is possibly TRBD1 (6 bases). The CDR3 is 17 residues long. CDR1 and CDR2 from the germline V gene are MGHRA and YSYEKL. The V and J ends lost 1 base and 2 bases respectively, with 15 bases between them. The CDR3 is CASSQVSHRAAGNTIYF. The DNA for the CDR3 is TGCGCCAGCAGCCAAGTGTCTCACAGGGCCGCTGGAAACACCATATATTTT.

The chain links TRBV5-4 to TRBJ2-5, with no clear D. Trimming removed 4 bases at V and 1 base at J, with 5 bases between. This CDR3 region has 12 residues. The germline V gene has CDR1 SGHNT and CDR2 YYREEE (reference sequence). The CDR3 here is CASSQFQETQYF. The CDR3 DNA sequence: TGTGCCAGCAGCCAGTTCCAAGAGACCCAGTACTTC.

The gene calls are TRBV7-8 and TRBJ2-7; 9 bases are shared with TRBD1. Per germline, CDR1 SGHVS and CDR2 FQNEAQ. J was trimmed by 3 bases and V by 1 base; bases with no gene match: 4. CDR3 length equals 15 residues. In DNA form, the CDR3 reads TGTGCCAGCAGCTTAGTAACAGGGGGCTTCTACGAGCAGTACTTC. This sequence encodes CASSLVTGGFYEQYF. The whole variable domain, filled in from reference TRBV7-8 and TRBJ2-7, reads GAGVSQSPRYKVAKRGQDVALRCDPISGHVSLFWYQQALGQGPEFLTYFQNEAQLDKSGLPSDRFFAERPEGSVSTLKIQRTQQEDSAVYLCASSLVTGGFYEQYFGPGTRLTVT.

The rearrangement uses TRBV4-3 and TRBJ2-3; 8 nucleotides line up with TRBD1. This CDR3 is built from 15 residues. Germline assignment: CDR1 LGHNA and CDR2 YSLEER. With 0 bases clipped from V and 5 bases from J, the junction kept 4 bases outside the gene matches. CDR3 protein: CASSQDQGAKDTQYF. DNA of the CDR3: TGCGCCAGCAGCCAAGATCAGGGGGCAAAAGATACGCAGTATTTT.

V and J are TRBV9 and TRBJ2-7; 7 bases agree with TRBD1. The CDR3 is 14 amino acids. In germline, CDR1 is SGDLS, CDR2 YYNGEE. The V gene end was trimmed by 3 bases and the J gene end by 2 bases; junction bases not matched to a gene: 5. DNA for the CDR3: TGTGCCAGCAGCGCCGGACAGGAAACCTACGAGCAGTACTTC. Amino acid sequence: CASSAGQETYEQYF.

The chain recombines TRBV5-1 with TRBJ1-6; 7 bases are shared with TRBD1. V lost 0 bases, J lost 0 bases, and 6 bases stayed unmatched. This CDR3 region has 18 residues. Germline V gene sequence: CDR1 SGHRS, CDR2 YFSETQ. The CDR3 DNA sequence: TGCGCCAGCAGCTTGGCGGGACAGTCGAGCTCCTATAATTCACCCCTCCACTTT. Protein: CASSLAGQSSSYNSPLHF.

J is TRBJ1-2 and V is TRBV10-1; D uncertain. There are 13 residues in the CDR3. CDR1 is WNHNN and CDR2 is SYGVQD in the germline V gene (reference sequence). V was pared by 8 bases and J by 3 bases, with 13 bases between. This CDR3 is CASSLGVDYGYTF. The CDR3 DNA reads as TGCGCCAGCTCCCTCGGGGTGGACTATGGCTACACCTTC.

The V call is TRBV10-3, the J call TRBJ2-7; TRBD1 might be the D (6 bases). V lost 4 bases, J lost 2 bases, and 12 bases lay in between. The CDR3 is made up of 14 amino acids. Germline CDR1 is ENHRY and CDR2 is SYGVKD. CDR3 in DNA: TGTGCCATCAGTGCTTCAACAGGGACCTACGAGCAGTACTTC. As protein: CAISASTGTYEQYF.

V usage is TRBV9 and J usage is TRBJ2-7; TRBD1 matches 8 bases. The CDR3 loop spans 16 amino acids. The V gene's germline CDR1 is SGDLS and CDR2 YYNGEE. V shed 0 bases, J shed 2 bases, and the junction held 7 bases outside the gene matches. The CDR3 DNA sequence: TGTGCCAGCAGCGTAGCGGCAGGGGGCTCCACCTACGAGCAGTACTTC. Protein: CASSVAAGGSTYEQYF.

This clone was detected only once. The chain employs TRBV24-1 and TRBJ2-2; 9 nucleotides line up with TRBD2. CDR3 length: 17 residues. Germline-derived CDR1 and CDR2 are KGHDR and SFDVKD. V lost 9 bases and J lost 4; bases outside the gene matches: 14. CDR3 bases: TGTGCCACCTCATCCCCTCTAGCGGGGTACCGCACCGGGGAGCTGTTTTTT. Its translation is CATSSPLAGYRTGELFF.

This clone was seen only once. V usage is TRBV14 and J usage is TRBJ1-2; the D is unclear. CDR3 length equals 15 residues. Trimming pared 0 bases from V and 2 bases from J, leaving 10 bases between. Germline V gene lookup returns CDR1 SGHDN and CDR2 FVKESK. Here the CDR3 reads CASSQDRFLNYGYTF. DNA for the CDR3: TGTGCCAGCAGCCAAGATCGGTTCCTGAACTATGGCTACACCTTC.

The rearrangement joins TRBV9 to TRBJ1-5; 9 nucleotides align to TRBD1. CDR1 and CDR2 from the germline V gene are SGDLS and YYNGEE. The V gene end was trimmed by 10 bases and the J gene end by 5 bases; junction bases not matched to a gene: 7. This CDR3 has 13 amino acids. DNA for the CDR3: TGTGCCTCCGGGACAGGGTTGGATCAGCCCCAGCATTTT. Translated, it gives CASGTGLDQPQHF.

The J gene is TRBJ1-5, the V gene TRBV5-5, with D possibly matching TRBD1 (5 bases). The V gene lost 4 bases and the J gene lost 0 bases, with 5 bases spanning the gap. Germline V gene data show CDR1 as SGHKS and CDR2 as YYEKEE (reference sequence). The CDR3 contains 13 residues. CDR3: CASSQGSNQPQHF. In DNA form, the CDR3 reads TGTGCCAGCAGCCAGGGTAGCAATCAGCCCCAGCATTTT.

This clone was seen just once. The chain is built from TRBV9 and TRBJ1-4; 9 nucleotides align to TRBD1. This CDR3 is 14 amino acids long. With V trimmed by 4 bases and J by 8 bases, 6 bases remained unmatched. Germline CDR1 SGDLS, CDR2 YYNGEE. The CDR3 sequence: CASSPRDRVEKLFF. DNA of the CDR3: TGTGCCAGCAGCCCCCGGGACAGGGTCGAAAAACTGTTTTTT.

The V and J genes are TRBV10-3 and TRBJ1-1; D remains ambiguous. CDR1 and CDR2 from the germline V gene are ENHRY and SYGVKD. The CDR3 is 15 amino acids. V was pared by 10 bases and J by 3 bases, with 21 bases between. CDR3 bases: TGTGCCACAACGCCGGCGGGGTTCGGGGACACTGAAGCTTTCTTT. It yields the protein CATTPAGFGDTEAFF.

This chain links TRBV6-2 or TRBV6-3 with TRBJ2-1; TRBD2 matches at 15 bases. The V gene end was trimmed by 6 bases and the J gene end by 7 bases; junction bases not matched to a gene: 10. The CDR3 loop spans 17 amino acids. Per the germline V gene, CDR1 is MNHEY and CDR2 is SVGEGT. The CDR3 DNA sequence: TGTGCCAGCAGCCCAGGACTAGCGGGGGGGCCGGATAATGAGCAGTTCTTC. Its translation: CASSPGLAGGPDNEQFF.